In this sample, the clone carrying this TCR beta chain turned up once. The data derive from a study of blood T cell repertoires in COVID-19. Assay: immunoSEQ multiplex PCR; the TCRdb copy retains only in-frame clones and omits some. This sample has a few hundred thousand clones; just over 85% occur once, and the top ten carry approximately 1.4%. Sequencing was carried out using peripheral blood. The clonotype was recovered from a man older than 75 with acute or convalescent COVID-19.

CDR3 DNA: TGTGCCAGCAGCCAAGGGTCGGGGAGCAATCAGCCCCAGCATTTT. Residues: CASSQGSGSNQPQHF. The J gene is TRBJ1-5, the V gene TRBV3-1 (or the pseudogene TRBV3-2); no clear D. The CDR3 extends over 15 amino acids. Per the germline V gene, CDR1 is LGHDT and CDR2 is YNNKEL (reference sequence). V was trimmed by 1 base and J by 1 base, leaving 8 bases between them.